This T cell receptor beta chain stems from a study of graft-versus-host responses after intestinal transplantation. The wider study: Multivisceral, liver-intestinal, or isolated intestinal grafts went to recipients.

Study conclusions and caveats: Recipient marrow held GvH clones, some first seen in ileum or blood.

A note on this clone: The antigen is not known.

Assay: immunoSEQ multiplex PCR; the TCRdb copy retains only in-frame clones and omits some. The repertoire includes roughly 85,000 clones, around 93% of them detected once, and less than 8.5% sits in the top ten. The CDR3 has 19 residues. Germline lookup yields CDR1 SGHVS and CDR2 FNYEAQ. V dropped 5 bases and J dropped 1; count of bases not matched to a gene: 15. Specimen: unstimulated CD8+ T cells sorted from spleen or lymph node cells, collected before transplant. The chain carries TRBV7-6 and TRBJ2-5, with TRBD2 matching 11 bases. The sequence derives from a human donor who was the organ donor for an intestinal transplant. The CDR3 spells CASSPNPPLLAGAQETQYF. CDR3 nucleotides: TGTGCCAGCAGCCCGAACCCGCCTTTACTAGCGGGGGCCCAAGAGACCCAGTACTTC.